The T cell receptor (beta chain) under discussion was sequenced for a study of T cells in Graves' hyperthyroidism and ophthalmopathy (dated by TCRdb to the late 2010s). Regarding the complete study: Peripheral blood was collected at initial diagnosis, before any treatment. According to the paper, TCR Vbeta CDR3 sequencing was carried out on approximately 140 peripheral blood samples, which came from under 50 ophthalmopathy, 70 to 80 hyperthyroidism and 17 progressor patients. The roughly 94 discovery patients were randomly split 7:3 into training and test sets. Prospective prediction of ophthalmopathy was tested in an independent validation cohort of 18 to 20 hyperthyroidism patients and roughly 16 patients who later progressed to ophthalmopathy. After blood sampling, hyperthyroidism patients were treated with methimazole at a starting dose of 30 mg daily, and ophthalmopathy patients were treated with high-dose intravenous methylprednisolone. A discovery cohort of roughly 100 patients, 43 with Graves' ophthalmopathy and more than 55 with stable Graves' hyperthyroidism, was used to find distinguishing TCR V-J signatures. The study also compared thyroid tissue and blood T-cell repertoires from about six Graves' hyperthyroidism patients. Paper-wide results and their limitations: Sample size was not statistically predetermined, and investigators were not blinded to group allocation. A 13 V-J signature model separated ophthalmopathy from stable hyperthyroidism, with around 88% sensitivity and around 84% specificity in cross-validation and 80%/75% in testing. Most expanded thyroid clonotypes (frequency above 0.001) were also detected in blood, a finding suggesting that blood repertoires may reflect thyroid immune responses. In validation, the model predicted progression to ophthalmopathy a median of about 6 months before onset, with about 71% sensitivity and 72.22% specificity.

Stable Graves' hyperthyroidism was defined as the absence of progression to ophthalmopathy over 18 months of follow-up. Hyperthyroidism patients were newly diagnosed, had a disease duration of under 2 months, and were aged 18 to 65 years. Any patient with an uncontrolled infection, another autoimmune disease, pregnancy or lactation was excluded. Diagnoses were established on the basis of clinical symptoms, serum thyroxine and TRAb, thyroid ultrasound, and orbital computed tomography. Ficoll-Paque density gradient centrifugation was used to isolate PBMCs from 8.5 to 10 ml of fresh peripheral blood. Total RNA was extracted using Trizol reagent, and RNA quality was assessed on an Agilent 2100 Bioanalyzer. Comment on this clonotype: The specificity of this receptor is unknown. No qualities accompany the bases; no much larger clone lies one base away.

The TCR beta CDR3 regions were amplified from the RNA transcripts. The TCR CDR3 was subjected to a first round of RT-PCR using the HTBI primer set and the Qiagen OneStep RT-PCR kit. The libraries were constructed in a second round of multiplex PCR and then size-selected and purified. The libraries were sequenced on an Illumina HiSeq2000 using paired-end 100 bp reads. On the authors' methods: Raw data were processed with SOAPnuke, discarding reads with adapters, uncalled bases, mean Phred below 15, or no exact constant-primer or identifier match. COPE v1.2.5 was used to merge the high-quality paired reads, and each unique nucleotide sequence was defined as a clonotype. MiTCR v1.1 was used to align the clonotypes against IMGT TRBV, TRBD and TRBJ reference segments. Analysis was restricted to V-J combinations with a frequency above 0.0001, which covered 98% to 99.2% of repertoires. The TCS score was defined as F50 (clonal expansion) divided by E x V (chaos), with BLOSUM62-based TCRdist calculated between CDR3 peptides within each V-J. Welch's t-statistics and random forest reduced around 550 V-J features to roughly 13, which were used in a naive Bayes classifier (R e1071). TCRdb itself trimmed the public reads at Q25 with fastp, ran MiXCR and retained productive beta chains. Each record represents a unique CDR3 protein, reported with the most common genes and DNA among its rows. The V and J calls and clone size are TCRdb's, not the authors'. Counted in this sample were about 96,000 distinct CDR3 sequences; around 50% of them appeared once. Of the sample, roughly a quarter falls within the top ten clones.

This clonotype originated in a woman in her thirties or forties with Graves' hyperthyroidism. The specimen sequenced was blood.

CDR3 reads: CATSDDDGQAKGPEAFF. The sequence in DNA is TGTGCCACCAGTGACGACGATGGACAGGCTAAGGGACCTGAAGCTTTCTTT. This receptor chain uses TRBV24-1 and TRBJ1-1; 7 middle bases align to TRBD1. The CDR3 contains 17 residues, cysteine and phenylalanine counted. Only the CDR3 DNA is retained, 51 bases long and in frame from the first base. Germline trimming: 4 bases from V, 6 bases from J; junction bases outside gene matches: 16. The germline V gene specifies KGHDR as CDR1 and SFDVKD as CDR2.